Listed here are 16 T cell receptor beta chains from one sample, sequenced in a study of technical replicates of blood from a few donors. The protocol was immunoSEQ multiplex PCR, while the TCRdb copy is restricted to in-frame clones and leaves out a portion. Of roughly 40,000 clones in the sample, around 96% were seen once. Input material: T cells isolated from PBMCs. These receptor sequences come from a human donor in good health.

The chain combines TRBV7-6 with TRBJ2-5, with 9 bases aligning to TRBD1. J was trimmed by 5 bases and V by 10 bases; bases with no gene match: 8. The CDR3 consists of 13 residues. Per germline, CDR1 SGHVS and CDR2 FNYEAQ. This CDR3 reads CATQQGARETQYF. CDR3 DNA sequence: TGTGCCACCCAACAGGGGGCGCGGGAGACCCAGTACTTC.

The V call is TRBV7-8, the J call TRBJ2-3; 11 bases are shared with TRBD1. Per the germline V gene, CDR1 is SGHVS and CDR2 is FQNEAQ. CDR3 size: 17 residues. V dropped 4 bases and J dropped 4; count of bases not matched to a gene: 10. Written as DNA, the CDR3 is TGTGCCAGCAGCTCCCACCTCCGGGACAGGGGGGCAGATACGCAGTATTTT. As protein: CASSSHLRDRGADTQYF.

The chain carries TRBV5-1 and TRBJ1-2; D remains ambiguous. The V end was cut by 5 bases, the J end by 2 bases, with 7 bases between. The CDR3 length is 12 residues. Germline assignment: CDR1 SGHRS and CDR2 YFSETQ. The CDR3 here is CASSPGNYGYTF. CDR3 in DNA: TGCGCCAGCAGTCCGGGGAACTATGGCTACACCTTC.

V usage is TRBV6-5 and J usage is TRBJ1-2; 7 nucleotides match TRBD1. The J segment lost 6 bases and the V segment lost 3 bases, leaving 7 bases of the junction unmatched. This CDR3 comprises 14 residues. Germline loops: CDR1 MNHEY, CDR2 SVGAGI. This chain's CDR3 is CASSYEGAYNGYTF. The CDR3 DNA is TGTGCCAGCAGTTATGAGGGGGCGTATAATGGCTACACCTTC.

The V and J genes are TRBV29-1 and TRBJ2-3; D is ambiguous. CDR3 size: 10 residues. The germline V and J ends were trimmed by 3 bases and 5 bases, with 3 bases remaining between them. Germline CDR1 reads SQVTM; CDR2 reads ANQGSEA. CDR3 protein: CSVDIDTQYF. CDR3 nucleotide sequence: TGCAGCGTTGACATAGATACGCAGTATTTT.

The rearrangement uses TRBV2 and TRBJ2-1; 8 bases align to TRBD1. The germline CDR1 and CDR2 sequences are SNHLY and FYNNEI. After removal of 3 bases from V and 6 bases from J, the junction contained 4 bases not matched to a gene. This CDR3 has 14 residues. CDR3 DNA: TGTGCCAGCAGTGAGCTGGACAGGGTCAATGAGCAGTTCTTC. Translating it yields CASSELDRVNEQFF.

The chain is built from TRBV21-1 and TRBJ2-2; the table calls TRBD1, which could not be checked here. TRBV21-1 is a recognized pseudogene. The CDR3 consists of 9 residues. CDR3 DNA: TGTGCTGCACACGGGGAGCTGTTTTTT. It codes for CAAHGELFF.

The rearrangement links TRBV29-1 to TRBJ1-2, with 9 bases aligning to TRBD1. This CDR3 spans 17 amino acids. Trimming at V came to 6 bases and at J to 5 bases, leaving 19 bases not matched to a gene. CDR1 SQVTM and CDR2 ANQGSEA come from the germline V gene. This CDR3 reads CSVDKPGQGTSIYGYTF. In nucleotides, the CDR3 is TGCAGCGTGGATAAACCGGGACAGGGAACCTCCATTTATGGCTACACCTTC.

This chain uses TRBV6-5 with TRBJ2-1; 11 bases are a match to TRBD2. Germline trimming cut 2 bases from V and 7 bases from J; bases unmatched to any gene: 4. Germline V lookup: CDR1 MNHEY, CDR2 SVGAGI. The CDR3 is 15 amino acids. CDR3 in DNA: TGTGCCAGCAGTTACACTCTAGCGGGAGGAAATGAGCAGTTCTTC. As protein: CASSYTLAGGNEQFF.

The gene calls are TRBV10-1 and TRBJ2-5; D is unresolved. CDR3 size: 14 residues. Germline assignment: CDR1 WNHNN and CDR2 SYGVQD (reference sequence). Trimming removed 5 bases at V and 1 base at J, with 11 bases between. The CDR3 DNA follows: TGCGCCAGCAGTATGACTGGAACCCAAGAGACCCAGTACTTC. Translation gives CASSMTGTQETQYF.

The rearrangement links TRBV5-1 to TRBJ2-7; 8 bases align to TRBD1. Germline-derived CDR1 and CDR2 are SGHRS and YFSETQ. This CDR3 region has 14 residues. The V segment lost 4 bases and the J segment 6 bases; nucleotides outside the gene matches: 9. CDR3 sequence (DNA): TGCGCCAGCAGCGGAACTGACAGGGGCCCCGAGCAGTACTTC. Its translation: CASSGTDRGPEQYF.

The CDR3 DNA reads TGCAGCGTCCTCGGGACAGGGAATGAAAAACTGTTTTTT. Protein sequence: CSVLGTGNEKLFF. V gene TRBV29-1 combines with J gene TRBJ1-4, with 9 positions matching TRBD1. The germline gives CDR1 SQVTM, CDR2 ANQGSEA. The length of the CDR3 is 13 residues. V shed 6 bases, J shed 5 bases, and the junction held 4 bases outside the gene matches. The variable domain in full, completed from reference TRBV29-1 and TRBJ1-4, reads SAVISQKPSRDICQRGTSLTIQCQVDSQVTMMFWYRQQPGQSLTLIATANQGSEATYESGFVIDKFPISRPNLTFSTLTVSNMSPEDSSIYLCSVLGTGNEKLFFGSGTQLSVL.

The CDR3 region is CASSPGLRSYEQYF. Here the CDR3 DNA reads TGTGCCAGCAGTCCGGGACTTCGCTCCTACGAGCAGTACTTC. V usage is TRBV6-1 and J usage is TRBJ2-7; possible D gene TRBD2, 6 bases. With 5 bases removed from V and 0 bases from J, the gap between germline ends came to 11 bases. This CDR3 spans 14 amino acids. Germline lookup yields CDR1 MNHNS and CDR2 SASEGT.

The chain carries TRBV7-2 and TRBJ2-7; TRBD2 agrees at 7 bases. The CDR3 sequence is 15 residues long. Trimming removed 2 bases from V and 0 bases from J; junction bases left unmatched: 4. Germline-derived CDR1 and CDR2 are SGHTA and FQGNSA. CDR3 protein: CASSLRGLYSYEQYF. The CDR3 region has the DNA TGTGCCAGCAGCTTAAGGGGACTATACTCCTACGAGCAGTACTTC.

The chain uses TRBV6-5 and TRBJ2-6; D is possibly TRBD2 (6 bases). V was clipped by 7 bases and J by 0 bases, with 10 bases between them. From germline, CDR1 is MNHEY and CDR2 SVGAGI. The CDR3 has 15 amino acids. This CDR3 reads CASTGGTSGANVLTF. The CDR3, as DNA: TGTGCCAGCACCGGCGGGACCTCTGGGGCCAACGTCCTGACTTTC.

The chain uses TRBV19 and TRBJ2-1; D is possibly TRBD2 (6 bases). Per the germline V gene, CDR1 is LNHDA and CDR2 is SQIVND (reference sequence). Deletions cut 5 bases from V and 0 bases from J, with 11 bases between. The CDR3 length is 15 residues. CDR3 protein: CASSVLANSYNEQFF. Here the CDR3 DNA reads TGTGCCAGTAGTGTCCTAGCGAACTCCTACAATGAGCAGTTCTTC.